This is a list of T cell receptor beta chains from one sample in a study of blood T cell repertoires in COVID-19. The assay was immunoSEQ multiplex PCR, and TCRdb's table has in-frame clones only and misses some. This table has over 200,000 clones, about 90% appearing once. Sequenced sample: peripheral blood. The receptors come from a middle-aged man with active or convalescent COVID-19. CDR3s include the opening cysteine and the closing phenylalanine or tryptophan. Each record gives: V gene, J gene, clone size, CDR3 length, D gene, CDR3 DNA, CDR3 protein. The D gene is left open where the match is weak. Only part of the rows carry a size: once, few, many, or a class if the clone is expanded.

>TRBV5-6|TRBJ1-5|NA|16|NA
TGTGCCAGCAGCTTGACAGGTGGATATAGCAATCAGCCCCAGCATTTT
CASSLTGGYSNQPQHF
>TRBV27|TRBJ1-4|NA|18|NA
TGTGCCAGCAGACGCCAGACAGACCACAGAATAAAGAATGAAAAACTGTTTTTT
CASRRQTDHRIKNEKLFF
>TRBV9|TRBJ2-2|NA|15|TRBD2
TGTGCCAGCAGCGCGGGACTAGCGATGACCGGGGAGCTGTTTTTT
CASSAGLAMTGELFF
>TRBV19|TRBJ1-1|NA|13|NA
TGTGCCAGTTGCCAGGGCCCGAACACTGAAGCTTTCTTT
CASCQGPNTEAFF
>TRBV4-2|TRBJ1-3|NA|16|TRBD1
TGTGCCAGCAGCCGCCTGGGACAGGGAGGTGGAAACACCATATATTTT
CASSRLGQGGGNTIYF
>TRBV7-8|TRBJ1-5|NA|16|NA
TGTGCCAGCAGCTTAGACGGCGGGTTCGGCAATCAGCCCCAGCATTTT
CASSLDGGFGNQPQHF
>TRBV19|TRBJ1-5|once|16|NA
TGTGCCAGTAGTATCTGGGTCAGGCTGAGCAATCAGCCCCAGCATTTT
CASSIWVRLSNQPQHF
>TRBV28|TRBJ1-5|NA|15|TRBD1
TGTGCCAGCAGCCTAAGACAGGGTGATAGTCAGCCCCAGCATTTT
CASSLRQGDSQPQHF
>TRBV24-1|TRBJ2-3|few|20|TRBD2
TGTGCCACCATTCGAACCGGGACTAGCGCCTTAGGTGATTACGCAGATACGCAGTATTTT
CATIRTGTSALGDYADTQYF
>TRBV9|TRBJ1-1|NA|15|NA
TGTGCCAGCAGCGCCTCCTGGGGGGGGCTCACTGAAGCTTTCTTT
CASSASWGGLTEAFF
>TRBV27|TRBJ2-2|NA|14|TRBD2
TGTGCCAGCAGTCCGCGACTAGCTATCGGGGAGCTGTTTTTT
CASSPRLAIGELFF
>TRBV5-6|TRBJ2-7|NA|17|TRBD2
TGTGCCAGCAGCTTGGGCCCTGGGAGGGCCCTTACGTGGCAGCAGTACTTC
CASSLGPGRALTWQQYF
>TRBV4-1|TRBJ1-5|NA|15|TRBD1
TGCGCCAGCAGCCAGGGGACAGGGGTATTTCAGCCCCAGCATTTT
CASSQGTGVFQPQHF
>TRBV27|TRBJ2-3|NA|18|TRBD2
TGTGCCAGCAGCCTAAGCGGGACTAGCGGGAGAACCACAGATACGCAGTATTTT
CASSLSGTSGRTTDTQYF
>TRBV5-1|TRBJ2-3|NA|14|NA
TGCGCCAGCAGTTTGGCTAGCGGCACAGATACGCAGTATTTT
CASSLASGTDTQYF
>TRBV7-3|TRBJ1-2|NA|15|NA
TGTGCCAGCAGCCCCGGGGGGACTGACGTGGGAGGCTACACCTTC
CASSPGGTDVGGYTF
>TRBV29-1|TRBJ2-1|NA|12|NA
TGCAGCGTTGTAAGTCAGAACAATGAGCAGTTCTTC
CSVVSQNNEQFF
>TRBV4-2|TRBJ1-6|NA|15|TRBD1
TGTGCCAGCAGCCAAGGGACAGGGGAGACCTCACCCCTCCACTTT
CASSQGTGETSPLHF
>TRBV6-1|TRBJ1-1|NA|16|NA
TGTGCCAGCAGTGAAGCTGGGGGCGTATATAACACTGAAGCTTTCTTT
CASSEAGGVYNTEAFF
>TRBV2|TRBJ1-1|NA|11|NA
TGTGCCAGCAGACTAAACACTGAAGCTTTCTTT
CASRLNTEAFF
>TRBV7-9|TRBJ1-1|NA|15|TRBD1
TGTGCCAGCAGCCGCACAGGGGGCTTGGGCACTGAAGCTTTCTTT
CASSRTGGLGTEAFF
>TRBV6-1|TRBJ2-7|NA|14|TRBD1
TGTGCCAGCAGTGAAGGACCAGGGGGCTACGAGCAGTACTTC
CASSEGPGGYEQYF
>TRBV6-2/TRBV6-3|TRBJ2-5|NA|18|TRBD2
TGTGCCAGCAGTTCTCTCGGGGACGGCGGGGGGGACCAAGAGACCCAGTACTTC
CASSSLGDGGGDQETQYF
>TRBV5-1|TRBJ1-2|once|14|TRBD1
TGCGCCAGCAGCCCGGGACAGCTGACTTATGGCTACACCTTC
CASSPGQLTYGYTF
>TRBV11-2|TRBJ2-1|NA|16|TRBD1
TGTGCCAGCAGCTCCCGACAGGGAAGCTCCTACAATGAGCAGTTCTTC
CASSSRQGSSYNEQFF
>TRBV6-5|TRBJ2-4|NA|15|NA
TGTGCCAGCCTCCCGGGTAGAATAGCCAAAAACATTCAGTACTTC
CASLPGRIAKNIQYF
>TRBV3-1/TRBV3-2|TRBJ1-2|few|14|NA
TGTGCCAGCAGCCAAGCGTCAGCGTACTATGGCTACACCTTC
CASSQASAYYGYTF
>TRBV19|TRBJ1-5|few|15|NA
TGTGCCACCCAGAGTCTGGGTAGCGGCAATCAGCCCCAGCATTTT
CATQSLGSGNQPQHF